This entry lists 20 T cell receptor beta chains sequenced from one sample in a study of monozygotic twins with inflammatory bowel disease. TCRdb reworked the 5' RACE reads into one entry per CDR3 protein, no DNA. The sample table includes around 380,000 distinct CDR3 sequences. The specimen sequenced was blood. The receptor source for this set is a human donor with ulcerative colitis or Crohn's disease, or a healthy co-twin of an affected twin (not recorded which).

The gene calls are TRBV20-1 and TRBJ2-7. Germline assignment: CDR1 DFQATT and CDR2 SNEGSKA (reference sequence). CDR3 length: 13 residues. The CDR3 loop is CSAILDSLYEQYF.

The J gene is TRBJ2-2, the V gene TRBV27; as DNA is missing, the TRBD1 call by TCRdb cannot be tested. CDR3 size: 14 residues. Looked up from germline, CDR1 is MNHEY and CDR2 is SMNVEV (reference sequence). The CDR3: CASGHRGWTGELFF.

The CDR3 is CASSWGTGSSGNTIYF. The V gene is TRBV5-1, the J gene TRBJ1-3; the D call from TCRdb, TRBD1, cannot be confirmed without DNA. Germline V gene data show CDR1 as SGHRS and CDR2 as YFSETQ. The CDR3 is made up of 16 amino acids.

This CDR3 is CASSPLLQGASPLHF. The chain has TRBV28 and TRBJ1-6; TCRdb names TRBD1, which stays unverified in the absence of DNA. The length of the CDR3 is 15 residues. Germline V CDR1 and CDR2: MDHEN, SYDVKM.

V gene TRBV6-2 or TRBV6-3 combines with J gene TRBJ2-1; checking the TCRdb D call of TRBD1 is not possible without DNA. The CDR3 length is 13 residues. CDR1 and CDR2 (germline): MNHEY, SVGEGT. CDR3 residues: CASSPLDRTEQFF.

The V gene is TRBV3-1, the J gene TRBJ2-5; no DNA is available, so the TRBD2 call from TCRdb remains unchecked. Germline V gene data show CDR1 as LGHDT and CDR2 as YNNKEL (reference sequence). The length of the CDR3 is 16 residues. The chain's CDR3 is CASSQTIGLRVGGQYF.

The chain links TRBV4-3 to TRBJ1-1. The V gene's germline CDR1 is LGHNA and CDR2 YSLEER. The CDR3 spans 13 residues. The CDR3 spells CASSQKLNTEAFF.

J is TRBJ2-2 and V is TRBV7-2; TCRdb's D call, TRBD2, is unchecked because there is no DNA. The CDR3 is 16 residues long. From germline, CDR1 is SGHTA and CDR2 FQGNSA. Here the CDR3 reads CASSQGLAGVTGELFF. Full variable domain (remainder filled in from reference TRBV7-2 and TRBJ2-2): GAGVSQSPSNKVTEKGKDVELRCDPISGHTALYWYRQSLGQGLEFLIYFQGNSAPDKSGLPSDRFSAERTGGSVSTLTIQRTQQEDSAVYLCASSQGLAGVTGELFFGEGSRLTVL.

The chain is built from TRBV11-1 and TRBJ2-2; TCRdb's D gene call, TRBD1, goes unchecked for lack of DNA. The CDR3 totals 18 residues. Germline assignment: CDR1 SGHAT and CDR2 FQDESV (reference sequence). This chain's CDR3 is CASSTRRGHIRNTGELFF.

This sequence joins TRBV5-1 and TRBJ2-6; TCRdb reports TRBD1, a call that lacks DNA to check it against. The CDR3 runs to 16 residues. Germline V CDR1 and CDR2: SGHRS, YFSETQ. This chain's CDR3 is CASSPGPGSGANVLTF.

The rearrangement links TRBV2 to TRBJ2-7; TCRdb lists TRBD1, though no DNA is available to test this call. Germline CDR1 SNHLY, CDR2 FYNNEI. This CDR3 region has 15 residues. The CDR3 reads CASRSLRTGSYEQYF.

This rearrangement joins TRBV6-1 to TRBJ1-1; as DNA is missing, the TRBD1 call by TCRdb cannot be tested. Germline CDR1 is MNHNS and CDR2 is SASEGT. The CDR3 totals 19 residues. The chain's CDR3 is CASSGPDRAHNRVNTEAFF.

The chain carries TRBV28 and TRBJ2-5; TCRdb indicates TRBD1, and absent DNA this call remains unverified. Germline CDR1 and CDR2: MDHEN and SYDVKM. The CDR3 is 15 residues long. The CDR3 loop reads CASSLQTGSKETQYF.

The chain employs TRBV12-3 or TRBV12-4 and TRBJ2-1; the TCRdb call, TRBD2, lacks DNA for checking. CDR3 length equals 14 residues. The CDR3 protein is CASSSGGPYNEQFF.

The chain employs TRBV20-1 and TRBJ2-3; TCRdb names TRBD1, which stays unverified in the absence of DNA. The germline CDR1 and CDR2 sequences are DFQATT and SNEGSKA (reference sequence). The CDR3 totals 12 residues. The chain's CDR3 is CSARTGADTQYF.

This sequence joins TRBV2 and TRBJ2-7. The CDR3 spans 11 residues. Germline values: CDR1 SNHLY, CDR2 FYNNEI. CDR3 protein: CASRAAYEQYF.

This chain connects TRBV6-5 to TRBJ1-1. The V gene's germline CDR1 is MNHEY and CDR2 SVGAGI. CDR3 length: 15 residues. The CDR3: CASKFREGMNTEAFF.

The rearrangement joins TRBV6-5 to TRBJ2-7; TCRdb proposes TRBD1, but this gene call is untestable without DNA. CDR1 and CDR2 (germline): MNHEY, SVGAGI. The CDR3 is 17 amino acids. CDR3 amino acids: CASSYYPTGSSSYEQYF.

This sequence joins TRBV18 and TRBJ2-7. This CDR3 has 13 amino acids. Germline V gives CDR1 KGHSH, CDR2 LQKENI. This CDR3 reads CASSPAGVIEQYF.

The chain has TRBV11-2 and TRBJ1-3. This CDR3 is built from 18 residues. Germline CDR1 and CDR2: SGHAT and FQNNGV. This CDR3 is CASSTLRAGGLIGNTIYF. Combining the CDR3 with reference TRBV11-2 and TRBJ1-3 gives the whole variable domain EAGVAQSPRYKIIEKRQSVAFWCNPISGHATLYWYQQILGQGPKLLIQFQNNGVVDDSQLPKDRFSAERLKGVDSTLKIQPAKLEDSAVYLCASSTLRAGGLIGNTIYFGEGSWLTVV.